Listed below are T cell receptor beta chains from one sample, sequenced in a study of cytomegalovirus exposure and HLA in healthy donors. Data came from immunoSEQ multiplex PCR; TCRdb stores just in-frame clones and leaves some out. The data hold some 120,000 clones, with around two thirds observed a single time. The sample taken for sequencing was PBMCs. All receptors derive from a woman in her forties in good health and CMV-seropositive. The CDR3 runs from the conserved cysteine through the conserved F or W. D genes are given only for firm matches. Rows give clone size only sometimes, using once, few, many, or a class for an expanded clone.

abundance: few; d_gene: TRBD2; v_gene: TRBV7-7; j_gene: TRBJ2-1; CDR3aa: CASSLGLASYEQFF; CDR3nt: TGTGCCAGCAGCCTAGGACTAGCTAGTTATGAGCAGTTCTTC
abundance: .; d_gene: TRBD2; v_gene: TRBV19; j_gene: TRBJ2-2; CDR3aa: CASSNGARRLAGAVGELFF; CDR3nt: TGTGCCAGTAGTAATGGGGCCCGGAGACTAGCGGGAGCGGTCGGGGAGCTGTTTTTT
abundance: once; d_gene: TRBD2; v_gene: TRBV5-4; j_gene: TRBJ2-1; CDR3aa: CASSPGVVSGSANEQFF; CDR3nt: TGTGCCAGCAGCCCGGGGGTAGTGAGCGGGAGTGCAAATGAGCAGTTCTTC
abundance: .; d_gene: TRBD1; v_gene: TRBV7-2; j_gene: TRBJ1-2; CDR3aa: CASTLQGNYGYTF; CDR3nt: TGTGCCAGCACCCTACAGGGGAACTATGGCTACACCTTC
abundance: .; d_gene: .; v_gene: TRBV7-2; j_gene: TRBJ2-2; CDR3aa: CASRVDRNTGELFF; CDR3nt: TGTGCCAGCAGAGTTGACAGAAACACCGGGGAGCTGTTTTTT
abundance: .; d_gene: TRBD1; v_gene: TRBV27; j_gene: TRBJ2-1; CDR3aa: CASSSKLTGGSYNEQFF; CDR3nt: TGTGCCAGCAGTTCCAAATTGACAGGGGGCAGTTACAATGAGCAGTTCTTC
abundance: .; d_gene: TRBD1; v_gene: TRBV5-1; j_gene: TRBJ2-7; CDR3aa: CASSLRDREYEQYF; CDR3nt: TGCGCCAGCAGTCTCCGGGACAGGGAATACGAGCAGTACTTC
abundance: .; d_gene: .; v_gene: TRBV11-3; j_gene: TRBJ2-6; CDR3aa: CASSNRSNVLTF; CDR3nt: TGTGCCAGCAGCAACCGGTCCAACGTCCTGACTTTC
abundance: .; d_gene: TRBD1; v_gene: TRBV7-9; j_gene: TRBJ2-7; CDR3aa: CASSPTPRGNEQYF; CDR3nt: TGTGCCAGCAGCCCCACCCCCAGGGGGAACGAGCAGTACTTC
abundance: .; d_gene: .; v_gene: TRBV9; j_gene: TRBJ2-7; CDR3aa: CASSAGNEQYF; CDR3nt: TGTGCCAGCAGCGCCGGTAACGAGCAGTACTTC
abundance: once; d_gene: .; v_gene: TRBV7-6; j_gene: TRBJ2-3; CDR3aa: CASSLLVDTDTQYF; CDR3nt: TGTGCCAGCAGCTTGCTAGTCGACACAGATACGCAGTATTTT
abundance: .; d_gene: TRBD1; v_gene: TRBV6-6; j_gene: TRBJ1-2; CDR3aa: CASSLRTGEGYTF; CDR3nt: TGTGCCAGCAGCCTTAGGACAGGGGAGGGCTACACCTTC
abundance: .; d_gene: TRBD2; v_gene: TRBV7-2; j_gene: TRBJ2-7; CDR3aa: CASSRGLAGAYEQYF; CDR3nt: TGTGCCAGCAGCCGAGGACTAGCGGGAGCTTACGAGCAGTACTTC
abundance: .; d_gene: TRBD1; v_gene: TRBV6-4; j_gene: TRBJ1-5; CDR3aa: CASSPGTGDNQPQHF; CDR3nt: TGTGCCAGCAGCCCCGGGACAGGGGACAATCAGCCCCAGCATTTT
abundance: once; d_gene: TRBD1; v_gene: TRBV5-1; j_gene: TRBJ1-1; CDR3aa: CASSWTGGAAAEAFF; CDR3nt: TGCGCCAGCAGCTGGACAGGGGGCGCCGCTGCTGAAGCTTTCTTT
abundance: .; d_gene: .; v_gene: TRBV6-5; j_gene: TRBJ2-7; CDR3aa: CASSPGTDYEQYF; CDR3nt: TGTGCCAGCAGCCCAGGAACCGACTACGAGCAGTACTTC
abundance: few; d_gene: .; v_gene: TRBV28; j_gene: TRBJ1-3; CDR3aa: CASSFGGTRNTIYF; CDR3nt: TGTGCCAGCAGTTTCGGGGGGACTCGGAACACCATATATTTT
abundance: .; d_gene: TRBD2; v_gene: TRBV4-3; j_gene: TRBJ2-1; CDR3aa: CASSQKGPAGANEQFF; CDR3nt: TGCGCCAGCAGCCAAAAAGGACCAGCGGGAGCCAATGAGCAGTTCTTC
abundance: .; d_gene: TRBD1; v_gene: TRBV5-1; j_gene: TRBJ1-2; CDR3aa: CASSLGQGDNGYTF; CDR3nt: TGCGCCAGCAGCTTGGGACAGGGTGATAATGGCTACACCTTC
abundance: few; d_gene: .; v_gene: TRBV13; j_gene: TRBJ2-1; CDR3aa: CASSLLASSYNEQFF; CDR3nt: TGTGCCAGCAGCCTACTAGCCAGCTCCTACAATGAGCAGTTCTTC
abundance: .; d_gene: .; v_gene: TRBV5-1; j_gene: TRBJ2-7; CDR3aa: CASSLEASYEQYF; CDR3nt: TGCGCCAGCAGTCTTGAGGCCTCATACGAGCAGTACTTC
abundance: .; d_gene: TRBD1; v_gene: TRBV19; j_gene: TRBJ1-1; CDR3aa: CASSIGPGQGDFF; CDR3nt: TGTGCCAGTAGTATCGGCCCGGGACAGGGTGATTTCTTT
abundance: .; d_gene: TRBD2; v_gene: TRBV6-5; j_gene: TRBJ2-1; CDR3aa: CASAYSSGSFIEQFF; CDR3nt: TGTGCCAGCGCATACTCTAGCGGGAGTTTTATTGAGCAGTTCTTC
abundance: .; d_gene: .; v_gene: TRBV5-1; j_gene: TRBJ2-2; CDR3aa: CASSFADANTGELFF; CDR3nt: TGCGCCAGCAGCTTCGCGGATGCGAACACCGGGGAGCTGTTTTTT
abundance: few; d_gene: TRBD1; v_gene: TRBV27; j_gene: TRBJ1-2; CDR3aa: CASSLFLGGSTYGYTF; CDR3nt: TGTGCCAGCAGTTTATTCTTAGGGGGCAGTACCTATGGCTACACCTTC
abundance: .; d_gene: TRBD1; v_gene: TRBV18; j_gene: TRBJ1-5; CDR3aa: CASSPQGASDQPQHF; CDR3nt: TGTGCCAGCTCACCGCAGGGGGCTTCTGATCAGCCCCAGCATTTT
abundance: few; d_gene: .; v_gene: TRBV2; j_gene: TRBJ1-1; CDR3aa: CAIGLALEAFF; CDR3nt: TGTGCCATCGGACTAGCACTCGAAGCTTTCTTT
abundance: .; d_gene: TRBD2; v_gene: TRBV28; j_gene: TRBJ2-7; CDR3aa: CASLGEGEQYF; CDR3nt: TGTGCCAGCTTGGGGGAGGGCGAGCAGTACTTC
abundance: .; d_gene: TRBD2; v_gene: TRBV5-1; j_gene: TRBJ2-5; CDR3aa: CASAGTSGNQETQYF; CDR3nt: TGCGCCAGCGCGGGGACTAGCGGAAATCAAGAGACCCAGTACTTC
abundance: .; d_gene: .; v_gene: TRBV25-1; j_gene: TRBJ1-2; CDR3aa: CASNLGGSSGYTF; CDR3nt: TGTGCCAGCAACCTGGGGGGGTCGAGTGGCTACACCTTC
abundance: .; d_gene: TRBD2; v_gene: TRBV30; j_gene: TRBJ2-1; CDR3aa: CAWSTPTGGSDEQFF; CDR3nt: TGTGCCTGGAGTACCCCCACGGGAGGCTCGGATGAGCAGTTCTTC
abundance: .; d_gene: TRBD1; v_gene: TRBV9; j_gene: TRBJ1-1; CDR3aa: CASSTPGGTGDENTEAFF; CDR3nt: TGTGCCAGCAGCACCCCGGGAGGGACAGGGGACGAAAACACTGAAGCTTTCTTT
abundance: few; d_gene: .; v_gene: TRBV4-3; j_gene: TRBJ2-5; CDR3aa: CASSQGSETGQETQYF; CDR3nt: TGCGCCAGCAGCCAAGGGTCGGAGACTGGTCAAGAGACCCAGTACTTC
abundance: .; d_gene: TRBD2; v_gene: TRBV7-9; j_gene: TRBJ2-7; CDR3aa: CSSSETSGPTYEQYF; CDR3nt: TGTTCCAGCAGCGAGACTAGCGGGCCCACCTACGAGCAGTACTTC
abundance: .; d_gene: .; v_gene: TRBV27; j_gene: TRBJ2-7; CDR3aa: CASSLREGGNYEQYF; CDR3nt: TGTGCCAGCAGTTTAAGGGAGGGGGGCAACTACGAGCAGTACTTC
abundance: .; d_gene: .; v_gene: TRBV28; j_gene: TRBJ2-4; CDR3aa: CASSLYLGGENIQYF; CDR3nt: TGTGCCAGCAGTTTATACCTAGGGGGTGAAAACATTCAGTACTTC
abundance: .; d_gene: TRBD1; v_gene: TRBV4-3; j_gene: TRBJ2-4; CDR3aa: CASSQDRGGGKNIQYF; CDR3nt: TGCGCCAGCAGCCAAGATCGAGGGGGCGGCAAAAACATTCAGTACTTC
abundance: few; d_gene: .; v_gene: TRBV5-1; j_gene: TRBJ2-7; CDR3aa: CASSSEGTPSFAGDSIYEQYF; CDR3nt: TGCGCCAGCAGCTCCGAGGGGACACCTTCCTTTGCGGGAGACTCTATCTACGAGCAGTACTTC
abundance: .; d_gene: .; v_gene: TRBV4-2; j_gene: TRBJ1-1; CDR3aa: CASLQSGTEAFF; CDR3nt: TGTGCCAGCTTGCAGTCCGGGACAGAAGCTTTCTTT
abundance: few; d_gene: .; v_gene: TRBV7-2; j_gene: TRBJ1-5; CDR3aa: CASSPDSENQPQHF; CDR3nt: TGTGCCAGCAGCCCGGACAGCGAGAATCAGCCCCAGCATTTT
abundance: .; d_gene: .; v_gene: TRBV5-1; j_gene: TRBJ2-1; CDR3aa: CASSLALTTRNEQFF; CDR3nt: TGCGCCAGCAGCTTGGCCCTAACCACCCGTAATGAGCAGTTCTTC
abundance: .; d_gene: .; v_gene: TRBV7-9; j_gene: TRBJ1-5; CDR3aa: CSSSLQGQPQHF; CDR3nt: TGTTCCAGCAGCTTACAGGGCCAGCCCCAGCATTTT
abundance: .; d_gene: TRBD2; v_gene: TRBV9; j_gene: TRBJ2-1; CDR3aa: CASSVGGETYNEQFF; CDR3nt: TGTGCCAGCAGCGTGGGAGGGGAAACCTACAATGAGCAGTTCTTC
abundance: .; d_gene: .; v_gene: TRBV28; j_gene: TRBJ2-3; CDR3aa: CASSPSRHQGTDTQYF; CDR3nt: TGTGCCAGCAGTCCATCTAGACACCAGGGGACAGATACGCAGTATTTT
abundance: few; d_gene: .; v_gene: TRBV9; j_gene: TRBJ1-2; CDR3aa: CASSSRWGARQNYGYTF; CDR3nt: TGTGCCAGCAGCTCACGGTGGGGAGCGCGTCAGAACTATGGCTACACCTTC